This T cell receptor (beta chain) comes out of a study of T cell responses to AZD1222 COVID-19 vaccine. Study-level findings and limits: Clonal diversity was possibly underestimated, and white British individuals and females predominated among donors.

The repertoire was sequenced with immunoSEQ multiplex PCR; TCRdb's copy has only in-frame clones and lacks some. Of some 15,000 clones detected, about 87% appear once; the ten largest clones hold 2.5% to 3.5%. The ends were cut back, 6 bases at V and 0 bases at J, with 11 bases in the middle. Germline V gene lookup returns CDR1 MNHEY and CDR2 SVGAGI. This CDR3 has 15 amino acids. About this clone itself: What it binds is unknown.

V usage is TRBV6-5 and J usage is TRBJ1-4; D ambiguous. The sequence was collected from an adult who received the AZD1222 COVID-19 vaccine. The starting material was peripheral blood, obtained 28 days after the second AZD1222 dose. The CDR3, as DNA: TGTGCCAGCAGACGCAACAGAGCAACTAATGAAAAACTGTTTTTT. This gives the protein CASRRNRATNEKLFF.